These 2 T cell receptor beta chains were all obtained from the same sample, sequenced in a study of cytomegalovirus exposure and HLA in healthy donors. Clones were sequenced by immunoSEQ multiplex PCR, and TCRdb holds only the in-frame ones, with some missing. The table includes more than 95,000 clones, approximately 90% detected once. Sequences were obtained from PBMCs. The source of these receptors is a man aged 18 to 30 in good health and CMV-seropositive.

This chain uses TRBV5-1 with TRBJ2-1, with a tentative D call TRBD1 (5 bases). The CDR3 contains 15 residues. Germline assignment: CDR1 SGHRS and CDR2 YFSETQ. The ends were cut back, 4 bases at V and 4 bases at J, with 15 bases in the middle. The CDR3: CASSVGQAMYNEQFF. CDR3 bases: TGCGCCAGCAGCGTGGGGCAGGCGATGTACAATGAGCAGTTCTTC.

Notes on this clone: Other DNA sequences in the sample encode the same CDR3. The chain is built from TRBV7-2 and TRBJ1-2; 7 bases are shared with TRBD1. V trimming: 1 base; J trimming: 5 bases; junction bases outside the gene matches: 1. Germline loops: CDR1 SGHTA, CDR2 FQGNSA. The CDR3 spans 13 residues. The CDR3, as DNA: TGTGCCAGCAGCTTAGTACAGGGGTATGGCTACACCTTC. This gives the protein CASSLVQGYGYTF.